Reported below is one T cell receptor (beta chain). Terminally differentiated effector memory CD45RA+ cells were excluded by CCR7 positive selection of CD45RO-negative cells. The protocol was immunoSEQ multiplex PCR, while the TCRdb copy is restricted to in-frame clones and leaves out a portion. The repertoire includes around 2.1 million clones, about 93% of them detected once, and around 1.7% sits in the top ten. These data are taken from a study of shared clonotypes between healthy human individuals. Germline V gives CDR1 SGHTA, CDR2 FQGTGA. V was pared by 5 bases and J by 3 bases, with 17 bases between. The CDR3 is made up of 16 amino acids.

The receptor comes from a man younger than 30 in good health. Some clones in this sample may be carry-over from other donors' samples. The chain carries TRBV7-3 and TRBJ2-1; D perhaps matches TRBD2 (6 bases). The sequencing input was naive CD8+ T cells from PBMCs. CDR3 bases: TGTGCCAGCAGCGACCGAACTAGCCCCCTCTACAATGAGCAGTTCTTC. Translating gives CASSDRTSPLYNEQFF.